Presented here are 24 T cell receptor beta chains from one specimen sequenced in a study of Graves' ophthalmopathy and Graves' hyperthyroidism. The authors amplified TCR beta CDR3 regions, and they did so from RNA transcripts for repertoire sequencing. Following a first-round RT-PCR that used HTBI primers, a second-round multiplex PCR was carried out. TCRdb reprocessed the multiplex PCR reads via MiXCR and lists one record per CDR3 protein. The top ten clones hold 8.5% to 14% of a sample with roughly 1.1 million distinct CDR3 sequences, 35% to 40% of them seen once. The sequenced sample consisted of peripheral blood or thyroid tissue (not recorded which). The receptors stem from an adult man with Graves' hyperthyroidism.

The table lists this clonotype with a few counts. J is TRBJ1-1 and V is TRBV7-2; a possible D gene is TRBD1 (5 bases). Between the trimmed V and J ends, which lost 6 bases and 3 bases, there was a span of 23 bases. Germline V gene data show CDR1 as SGHTA and CDR2 as FQGNSA. The CDR3 covers 17 residues. CDR3 amino acids: CASRVRSGRGIDTEAFF. The CDR3, as DNA: TGTGCCAGCAGGGTCAGGTCGGGGCGGGGGATTGACACTGAAGCTTTCTTT.

V gene TRBV7-9 combines with J gene TRBJ1-2; D is undetermined. Germline-derived CDR1 and CDR2 are SEHNR and FQNEAQ (reference sequence). Trimming removed 1 base from V and 13 bases from J, with 13 bases in between. The CDR3 is 12 amino acids. This chain's CDR3 is CASSLVFPHPTF. The DNA for the CDR3 is TGTGCCAGCAGCTTAGTTTTCCCCCACCCCACCTTC.

This clonotype has ten or more counts. The chain recombines TRBV7-2 with TRBJ1-1; D is perhaps TRBD1 (5 bases). The CDR3 is 13 amino acids. V dropped 8 bases and J dropped 3 bases, with 13 bases sitting between them. The germline CDR1 and CDR2 sequences are SGHTA and FQGNSA. This CDR3 is CASGAGLYTEAFF. The CDR3 DNA sequence: TGTGCCAGCGGCGCGGGGCTTTACACTGAAGCTTTCTTT.

This chain connects TRBV20-1 to TRBJ2-3; tentative D call: TRBD1 (6 bases). Trimming cost V 0 bases and J 5 bases, with 12 bases left between them. Germline CDR1 and CDR2: DFQATT and SNEGSKA (reference sequence). The length of the CDR3 is 14 residues. CDR3 loop: CSAREGAGGDTQYF. The CDR3 nucleotides read TGCAGTGCTAGAGAGGGGGCTGGGGGAGATACGCAGTATTTT.

CDR3 region: CSARVPTGNNSPLHF. The CDR3 region has the DNA TGCAGTGCTAGAGTCCCGACAGGGAACAATTCACCCCTCCACTTT. The chain combines TRBV20-1 with TRBJ1-6; TRBD1 matches at 7 bases. V trimming: 1 base; J trimming: 7 bases; junction bases outside the gene matches: 7. The CDR3 sequence is 15 residues long. The germline CDR1 and CDR2 sequences are DFQATT and SNEGSKA (reference sequence).

The chain uses TRBV27 and TRBJ2-7; 10 bases are a match to TRBD1. The CDR3 consists of 15 residues. With 6 bases clipped from V and 2 bases from J, the junction kept 7 bases outside the gene matches. Germline V gives CDR1 MNHEY, CDR2 SMNVEV (reference sequence). The CDR3 DNA sequence: TGTGCCAGCAGCCAGTTGGGACAGGGGACCTACGAGCAGTACTTC. It codes for CASSQLGQGTYEQYF.

This clonotype has at least ten counts. The chain uses TRBV5-1 and TRBJ2-2, with D possibly TRBD2 on 5 matching bases. In germline, CDR1 is SGHRS, CDR2 YFSETQ. Trimming pared 5 bases from V and 7 bases from J, leaving 9 bases between. CDR3 length equals 12 residues. CDR3 in amino acids: CASRLGSGELFF. The CDR3 coding sequence is TGCGCCAGCAGACTAGGGAGCGGGGAGCTGTTTTTT.

In this sample, this clonotype turned up many times. The V call is TRBV7-2, the J call TRBJ2-7, with unresolved D. The V end lost 1 base, the J end lost 3 bases, and 7 bases lay between the germline ends. Germline CDR1 is SGHTA and CDR2 is FQGNSA. This CDR3 comprises 13 residues. DNA of the CDR3: TGTGCCAGCAGCTTAGGTTGGGACTACGAGCAGTACTTC. Its protein product is CASSLGWDYEQYF. The whole variable domain, filled in from reference TRBV7-2 and TRBJ2-7, reads GAGVSQSPSNKVTEKGKDVELRCDPISGHTALYWYRQSLGQGLEFLIYFQGNSAPDKSGLPSDRFSAERTGGSVSTLTIQRTQQEDSAVYLCASSLGWDYEQYFGPGTRLTVT.

The genes are TRBV7-2 and TRBJ1-1, with D maybe TRBD1 (5 bases). The germline V gene has CDR1 SGHTA and CDR2 FQGNSA. V shed 6 bases and J shed 5 bases, with 16 bases lying between them. The CDR3 is 14 residues long. CDR3 in DNA: TGTGCCAGCAGGACCGGGGCATTGTTAACTGAAGCTTTCTTT. Translated: CASRTGALLTEAFF. Looking up the rest from reference TRBV7-2 and TRBJ1-1 gives the full variable domain: GAGVSQSPSNKVTEKGKDVELRCDPISGHTALYWYRQSLGQGLEFLIYFQGNSAPDKSGLPSDRFSAERTGGSVSTLTIQRTQQEDSAVYLCASRTGALLTEAFFGQGTRLTVV.

The V gene is TRBV28, the J gene TRBJ2-7; D remains unclear. Germline CDR1 MDHEN, CDR2 SYDVKM. V was trimmed by 7 bases and J by 3 bases, leaving 13 bases between them. This CDR3 has 13 residues. The CDR3 here is CASTLGPGYEQYF. CDR3 bases: TGTGCCAGCACTCTGGGTCCAGGCTACGAGCAGTACTTC.

The rearrangement uses TRBV9 and TRBJ2-5, with D perhaps matching TRBD2 (6 bases). Germline CDR1 SGDLS, CDR2 YYNGEE. The CDR3 totals 10 residues. V was clipped by 4 bases and J by 10 bases, with 8 bases between them. CDR3 protein: CASSWGVQYF. DNA of the CDR3: TGTGCCAGCAGCTGGGGGGTCCAGTACTTC.

The chain uses TRBV4-1 and TRBJ2-2; 7 bases are shared with TRBD2. V trimming: 3 bases; J trimming: 4 bases; junction bases outside the gene matches: 8. Germline CDR1 is MGHRA and CDR2 is YSYEKL. The CDR3 runs to 16 residues. The CDR3: CASSHSGPGGTGELFF. CDR3 bases: TGCGCCAGCAGCCATAGCGGCCCGGGGGGCACCGGGGAGCTGTTTTTT.

The sample holds many counts of this clonotype. The rearrangement joins TRBV9 to TRBJ1-2; D is possibly TRBD1 (5 bases). The CDR3 runs 16 residues. Germline CDR1 reads SGDLS; CDR2 reads YYNGEE. The V end was cut by 4 bases, the J end by 4 bases, with 20 bases between. The CDR3 loop is CASSQNPGLLGYGYTF. DNA of the CDR3: TGTGCCAGCAGCCAGAACCCAGGGTTGCTCGGCTATGGCTACACCTTC.

The chain is built from TRBV10-3 and TRBJ1-4; D not resolved. V lost 3 bases and J 8 bases, leaving 7 bases between the germline ends. There are 12 residues in the CDR3. Germline V lookup: CDR1 ENHRY, CDR2 SYGVKD. CDR3 sequence (DNA): TGTGCCATCAGTGAACCTTGGGAAAAACTGTTTTTT. Translated, it gives CAISEPWEKLFF.

This clonotype appeared a few times. Germline and junction disagree at one end, which may indicate a read error. This rearrangement joins TRBV7-8 to TRBJ2-7; D not resolved. Per germline, CDR1 SGHVS and CDR2 FQNEAQ. CDR3 length equals 15 residues. The CDR3 DNA is TGTGCCAGCAGCCGCCGGTTTCGTGGGCTGCGCGAGCGGTACTTC. Translation: CASSRRFRGLRERYF.

This clonotype appeared many times. CDR3 loop: CASSLSGETNYGYTF. The CDR3 DNA follows: TGTGCCAGCAGCTTATCCGGCGAAACTAACTATGGCTACACCTTC. The chain links TRBV11-2 to TRBJ1-2, with D hard to call. The germline V and J ends were trimmed by 2 bases and 0 bases, with 10 bases remaining between them. CDR1 and CDR2 from the germline V gene are SGHAT and FQNNGV. The CDR3 covers 15 residues.

The genes are TRBV28 and TRBJ1-4, with D unclear. Deletions cut 3 bases from V and 10 bases from J, with 9 bases between. Looked up from germline, CDR1 is MDHEN and CDR2 is SYDVKM. This CDR3 has 12 residues. CDR3 coding DNA: TGTGCCAGCAGTTTTGATGGAGGAAAACTGTTTTTT. This codes for CASSFDGGKLFF.

The chain carries TRBV5-1 and TRBJ1-5, with D possibly being TRBD1 (6 bases). Per germline, CDR1 SGHRS and CDR2 YFSETQ. This CDR3 is 15 amino acids long. The V end was cut by 4 bases, the J end by 5 bases, with 16 bases between. For the CDR3, the DNA is TGCGCCAGCAGCCCGATAGGGGGAGCTGATCAGCCCCAGCATTTT. Its translation is CASSPIGGADQPQHF.

The chain links TRBV29-1 to TRBJ1-2; TRBD1 agrees at 10 bases. The CDR3 is 14 amino acids. Trimming removed 7 bases from V and 6 bases from J; junction bases left unmatched: 11. The germline V gene has CDR1 SQVTM and CDR2 ANQGSEA. This chain's CDR3 is CSGGGTGDWHGYTF. The CDR3 nucleotides read TGCAGCGGCGGCGGGACAGGGGATTGGCATGGCTACACCTTC.

The V and J genes are TRBV5-5 and TRBJ2-7, with TRBD1 matching over 9 bases. V lost 4 bases and J lost 5; bases outside the gene matches: 13. This CDR3 has 16 residues. The V gene's germline CDR1 is SGHKS and CDR2 YYEKEE (reference sequence). Written as DNA, the CDR3 is TGTGCCAGCAGCCGAACCGGGACAGGGAGATTCCACGAGCAGTACTTC. Protein: CASSRTGTGRFHEQYF.

This clonotype was seen more than once but under ten times. The chain employs TRBV6-5 and TRBJ2-7; no reliable D call. Trimming took off 0 bases at V and 3 bases at J, with 9 bases between the two ends. The CDR3 spans 14 residues. The germline V gene encodes CDR1 MNHEY and CDR2 SVGAGI. This CDR3 reads CASSYSNSNYEQYF. CDR3 sequence (DNA): TGTGCCAGCAGTTACTCGAACAGCAACTACGAGCAGTACTTC.

The CDR3 DNA is TGCAGCGTTGAAGAGAATAGATGGGGAGATGGGAATACGCAGTATTTT. Its protein product is CSVEENRWGDGNTQYF. This chain uses TRBV29-1 with TRBJ2-3; TRBD2 is a possible D gene (5 bases). Trimming removed 0 bases from V and 7 bases from J, with 20 bases in between. Germline CDR1 is SQVTM and CDR2 is ANQGSEA. The CDR3 length is 16 residues.

J is TRBJ1-6 and V is TRBV25-1; D perhaps matches TRBD1 (6 bases). The CDR3 is 14 amino acids. Germline lookup yields CDR1 MGHDK and CDR2 SYGVNS. Trimming left V 5 bases short and J 7 bases short, with 12 bases between. DNA of the CDR3: TGTGCCAGCAGTTCACAGGGCTGGAATTCACCCCTCCACTTT. Amino acid sequence: CASSSQGWNSPLHF.

Ten or more counts support this clonotype. The chain couples TRBV7-9 to TRBJ1-5; D possibly corresponds to TRBD1 (5 bases). Germline CDR1 and CDR2: SEHNR and FQNEAQ (reference sequence). With 1 base removed from V and 6 bases from J, the gap between germline ends came to 10 bases. The CDR3 totals 14 residues. The CDR3 region has the DNA TGTGCCAGCAGCTTAGGCGGGGCCAGTCAGCCCCAGCATTTT. This encodes CASSLGGASQPQHF.